The clone carrying this TCR beta chain has only one observation. The sample is drawn from a study of Ad26.COV2.S vaccination and SARS-CoV-2 variants. Documented treatment: around 19 received Ad26.COV2.S at low or high dose, single or two shots; 5 received placebo; per-sample allocation not given. Sample collection was performed on day 63 after the first vaccine or placebo injection. V was clipped by 5 bases and J by 3 bases, with 8 bases between them. The germline CDR1 and CDR2 sequences are SGHTA and FQGNSA. The CDR3 has 13 residues. Sequenced by immunoSEQ multiplex PCR; TCRdb stores in-frame clones only, minus some. Found here are about 400,000 clones, 83% of them singletons; the top ten hold 7.4%.

This sequence was found in a person aged 18-65 years who received the Ad26.COV2.S COVID-19 vaccine or a placebo. The sequencing here drew on peripheral blood, taken in a trial of Ad26.COV2.S vaccine versus placebo. This chain connects TRBV7-2 to TRBJ1-5, with unresolved D. The CDR3 protein is CASSRSSNQPQHF. CDR3 DNA: TGTGCCAGCAGCCGGTCCTCCAATCAGCCCCAGCATTTT.